Sequencing of this T cell receptor (beta chain) was carried out in a study of cytomegalovirus exposure and HLA in healthy donors. The wider study: A subsequent analysis reported that the 110 or so validation repertoires were produced on the same platform that had also been used for the roughly 700 first-cohort repertoires.

This clone was found a few times. Antigen unknown. CDR3 length: 15 amino acids. Germline trimming cut 3 bases from V and 2 bases from J; bases unmatched to any gene: 5. CDR1 and CDR2 (germline): LNHDA, SQIVND (reference sequence). Findings and limits, study-wide: The tendency of first-cohort TCR clusters to co-occur in the approximately 120 validation repertoires was identified by a subsequent analysis. The investigators catalogued 150 or so TCR beta chains as cytomegalovirus-associated. Rarity marked most TCR sequences, yet some public TCRs occurred in many donors.

The method was immunoSEQ multiplex PCR; TCRdb's version includes in-frame clones alone and lacks a portion of them. Of under 50,000 clones in the sample, under 95% were seen once. The chain carries TRBV19 and TRBJ1-2, with TRBD1 identical over 8 bases. This TCR came from a woman aged 18-35 years in good health and CMV-seronegative. The sample comprised PBMCs. In DNA form, the CDR3 reads TGTGCCAGTAGTATTGGTCCAGGGGGCAACTATGGCTACACCTTC. Its translation: CASSIGPGGNYGYTF.